The 5 T cell receptor beta chains below come from one sample, sequenced in a study of CXCR3-negative and CXCR3-positive naive CD8 T cells. Notes on the study in general: Hydrophobicity was higher for TRB CDR3s found in CXCR3-positive naive cells than in CXCR3-negative naive cells.

Each TRB cDNA library was prepared by 5' RACE (with UMI labels). TCRdb re-called the 5' RACE reads and shows each CDR3 protein once, DNA omitted. Found here are approximately 140,000 distinct CDR3 sequences; the top ten clones hold around 0.3%. These TCRs are of unknown antigen specificity. Sequencing was done on a sample of naive CXCR3+ CD8+ T cells from blood. Indicated subset: CD45RO-CCR7+CD27+CD95- naive CD8+ T cells expressing CXCR3 (TNR3+). These receptors all stem from a human donor in good health. Some clones in this sample may be carry-over from other donors' samples.

This sequence joins TRBV4-2 and TRBJ2-3; lacking DNA, the TRBD2 call made by TCRdb goes unchecked. The CDR3 totals 18 residues. CDR1 and CDR2 from the germline V gene are LGHNA and YNFKEQ. The CDR3 here is CASSQDLAGAPPGYTQYF.

The gene calls are TRBV20-1 and TRBJ2-7; checking the TCRdb D call of TRBD2 is not possible without DNA. The CDR3 totals 16 residues. The germline V gene has CDR1 DFQATT and CDR2 SNEGSKA (reference sequence). CDR3 residues: CSARGTSWDPSYEQYF.

V and J are TRBV20-1 and TRBJ2-1; the TCRdb call, TRBD1, lacks DNA for checking. The CDR3 has 14 amino acids. CDR1 is DFQATT, CDR2 SNEGSKA, per germline (reference sequence). The CDR3 sequence is CSAISQGNYNEQFF.

The chain recombines TRBV6-6 with TRBJ1-5; TCRdb designates TRBD1, a call that cannot be tested without DNA. Germline loops: CDR1 MNHNY, CDR2 SVGAGI (reference sequence). The CDR3 is made up of 15 amino acids. CDR3 loop: CASSLDGQSDQPQHF.

CDR3 residues: CASSFLQGNEQYF. This chain joins TRBV7-9 and TRBJ2-7; with no DNA, the TCRdb D assignment of TRBD1 cannot be verified. Looked up from germline, CDR1 is SEHNR and CDR2 is FQNEAQ (reference sequence). The CDR3 loop spans 13 amino acids.